This T cell receptor beta chain was documented in a study of post-analysis software for immune sequencing data. At the level of the study: The disease courses spanned relapsing-remitting, secondary progressive and progressive-relapsing forms of multiple sclerosis. General study findings and limits: Samples prepared in the same batch strongly co-clustered by F measure. Those with multiple sclerosis, the patient group, showed significantly lower normalized Chao1 diversity than controls. With TRBV5-6, TRBV5-1 and TRBV20-1 included, about five TRBV segments were more frequent in patients than in controls.

Unique molecular identifiers featured in each of the TCR beta cDNA libraries. When 1 to 10 million T cells were used, they gave roughly 490,000 cDNA molecules. Each CDR3 protein gets one entry after TCRdb re-called the PCR reads with MiXCR. Of roughly 700,000 distinct CDR3 sequences in the sample, roughly 27% were seen once. The CDR3 is 14 residues long. Germline lookup yields CDR1 MNHEY and CDR2 SVGAGI. Germline trimming cut 6 bases from V and 10 bases from J; bases unmatched to any gene: 9. In the case of this clonotype: Antigen: not known.

This sequence was found in a girl aged 5 to 17 with multiple sclerosis. Specimen: blood. The rearrangement links TRBV6-5 to TRBJ1-6, with 7 bases aligning to TRBD1. The CDR3 spells CASSRQGKRSPLHF. CDR3 nucleotides: TGTGCCAGCAGCCGACAGGGCAAGAGGTCACCCCTCCACTTT.